The rows below give T cell receptor beta chains drawn from one sample of a study of cytomegalovirus exposure and HLA in healthy donors. Method: immunoSEQ multiplex PCR; TCRdb's copy keeps in-frame clones and lacks some. This sample carries 150,000 to 200,000 clones, almost 85% of them seen once, and the ten largest clones take 2% to 2.5%. Input material: PBMCs. These receptors all come from a woman between 50 and 59 years old in good health and CMV-seronegative. Each CDR3 is given with its conserved first and last residue. D genes are given only for firm matches. The size field is filled for only some rows; it gives once, few, many or a size class.

V gene: TRBV30; clone size: .; J gene: TRBJ1-1; D gene: .; CDR3 DNA: TGTGCCTGGAGTAGTCAGGGCACTGAAGCTTTCTTT; CDR3 protein: CAWSSQGTEAFF
V gene: TRBV6-4; clone size: once; J gene: TRBJ2-1; D gene: TRBD2; CDR3 DNA: TGTGCCAGCAGTGACCCTTCCGGGACTAGCGGGACGAATGAGCAGTTCTTC; CDR3 protein: CASSDPSGTSGTNEQFF
V gene: TRBV30; clone size: .; J gene: TRBJ1-3; D gene: .; CDR3 DNA: TGTGCCTCAGGCTCTGGAAACACCATATATTTT; CDR3 protein: CASGSGNTIYF
V gene: TRBV19; clone size: few; J gene: TRBJ2-3; D gene: .; CDR3 DNA: TGTGCCAGTAGTGGAGCACAGGGCTCAGATACGCAGTATTTT; CDR3 protein: CASSGAQGSDTQYF
V gene: TRBV19; clone size: .; J gene: TRBJ2-5; D gene: .; CDR3 DNA: TGTGCCAGTAGTATAGCCCCGGGGGTTCGAGAGACCCAGTACTTC; CDR3 protein: CASSIAPGVRETQYF
V gene: TRBV5-5; clone size: few; J gene: TRBJ1-1; D gene: TRBD1; CDR3 DNA: TGTGCCAGCAGCGAGGGACAGACTTACACTGAAGCTTTCTTT; CDR3 protein: CASSEGQTYTEAFF
V gene: TRBV5-6; clone size: .; J gene: TRBJ2-3; D gene: .; CDR3 DNA: TGTGCCAGCAGCTTTACTAGACTGAGGGGCACAGATACGCAGTATTTT; CDR3 protein: CASSFTRLRGTDTQYF
V gene: TRBV6-5; clone size: .; J gene: TRBJ2-7; D gene: TRBD1; CDR3 DNA: TGTGCCAGCAGTTCCCTCCTGGGACAGGGGGAACACGAGCAGTACTTC; CDR3 protein: CASSSLLGQGEHEQYF
V gene: TRBV19; clone size: .; J gene: TRBJ2-7; D gene: TRBD2; CDR3 DNA: TGTGCCAGTAGTATCGGACTAGCGGGAACCTACGAGCAGTACTTC; CDR3 protein: CASSIGLAGTYEQYF
V gene: TRBV28; clone size: .; J gene: TRBJ1-1; D gene: .; CDR3 DNA: TGTGCCAGCAGGACTCCGGGGGTGAACACTGAAGCTTTCTTT; CDR3 protein: CASRTPGVNTEAFF
V gene: TRBV7-8; clone size: .; J gene: TRBJ1-3; D gene: TRBD1; CDR3 DNA: TGTGCCAGCAGCCACGGGGACAGGGGGAACACCATATATTTT; CDR3 protein: CASSHGDRGNTIYF
V gene: TRBV27; clone size: once; J gene: TRBJ2-7; D gene: TRBD2; CDR3 DNA: TGTGCCAGCAGTTTACTTACCGTAGCGGGAGGGGACCACGAGCAGTACTTC; CDR3 protein: CASSLLTVAGGDHEQYF
V gene: TRBV5-1; clone size: .; J gene: TRBJ2-1; D gene: TRBD2; CDR3 DNA: TGCGCCAGCACATATGGGCGCGGGAGTTACAATGAGCAGTTCTTC; CDR3 protein: CASTYGRGSYNEQFF
V gene: TRBV6-6; clone size: .; J gene: TRBJ2-3; D gene: .; CDR3 DNA: TGTGCCAGCAGTTACGTCCCGGGGACAGATACGCAGTATTTT; CDR3 protein: CASSYVPGTDTQYF
V gene: TRBV6-5; clone size: .; J gene: TRBJ1-5; D gene: .; CDR3 DNA: TGTGCCAGCACTACGGGTAATCAGCCCCAGCATTTT; CDR3 protein: CASTTGNQPQHF
V gene: TRBV5-1; clone size: .; J gene: TRBJ2-5; D gene: .; CDR3 DNA: TGCGCCAGCAGCAACAAATCAGGTGCAGGGGAGACCCAGTACTTC; CDR3 protein: CASSNKSGAGETQYF
V gene: TRBV5-1; clone size: .; J gene: TRBJ1-4; D gene: TRBD1; CDR3 DNA: TGCGCCAGCAGCCTGGGACAGGGAGACGAAAAACTGTTTTTT; CDR3 protein: CASSLGQGDEKLFF
V gene: TRBV4-3; clone size: .; J gene: TRBJ1-2; D gene: TRBD1; CDR3 DNA: TGCGCCAGCAGCCTCAACAGGGGGCGCGGCTACACCTTC; CDR3 protein: CASSLNRGRGYTF
V gene: TRBV18; clone size: .; J gene: TRBJ1-1; D gene: .; CDR3 DNA: TGTGCCAGCGAAAGAGCGGGCGGAATGAACACTGAAGCTTTCTTT; CDR3 protein: CASERAGGMNTEAFF
V gene: TRBV27; clone size: few; J gene: TRBJ2-5; D gene: TRBD2; CDR3 DNA: TGTGCCAGCAGTTTTCCCCAGCGGGGGGGGAAAGAGACCCAGTACTTC; CDR3 protein: CASSFPQRGGKETQYF
V gene: TRBV5-1; clone size: once; J gene: TRBJ1-5; D gene: .; CDR3 DNA: TGCGCCAGCAGCTTGGTCGGTCCCCAGGATGGCAATCAGCCCCAGCATTTT; CDR3 protein: CASSLVGPQDGNQPQHF
V gene: TRBV6-6; clone size: few; J gene: TRBJ1-1; D gene: TRBD1; CDR3 DNA: TGTGCCAGCAGTTTAGGGACAGGGATAATGAACACTGAAGCTTTCTTT; CDR3 protein: CASSLGTGIMNTEAFF
V gene: TRBV19; clone size: once; J gene: TRBJ1-1; D gene: TRBD1; CDR3 DNA: TGTGCCAGTAGGAACAGGGGAATGAACACTGAAGCTTTCTTT; CDR3 protein: CASRNRGMNTEAFF
V gene: TRBV6-1; clone size: .; J gene: TRBJ1-6; D gene: .; CDR3 DNA: TGTGCCAGCAGTGAAGGGGCCGTAATTTCACCCCTCCACTTT; CDR3 protein: CASSEGAVISPLHF
V gene: TRBV7-9; clone size: .; J gene: TRBJ1-2; D gene: .; CDR3 DNA: TGTGCCAGCAGCTTAGTCCGGGGGGCGGATGGCTACACCTTC; CDR3 protein: CASSLVRGADGYTF
V gene: TRBV5-1; clone size: .; J gene: TRBJ1-3; D gene: .; CDR3 DNA: TGCGCCAGCAGCTTGGGAGTTGGAAACACCATATATTTT; CDR3 protein: CASSLGVGNTIYF
V gene: TRBV5-1; clone size: .; J gene: TRBJ2-1; D gene: TRBD1; CDR3 DNA: TGCGCCAGCAGCTCCACGGGACAGCCGGAAGCTGAGCAGTTCTTC; CDR3 protein: CASSSTGQPEAEQFF
V gene: TRBV28; clone size: .; J gene: TRBJ2-1; D gene: .; CDR3 DNA: TGTGCCAGCAGTTTTACGGGAGAGCAGTTCTTC; CDR3 protein: CASSFTGEQFF